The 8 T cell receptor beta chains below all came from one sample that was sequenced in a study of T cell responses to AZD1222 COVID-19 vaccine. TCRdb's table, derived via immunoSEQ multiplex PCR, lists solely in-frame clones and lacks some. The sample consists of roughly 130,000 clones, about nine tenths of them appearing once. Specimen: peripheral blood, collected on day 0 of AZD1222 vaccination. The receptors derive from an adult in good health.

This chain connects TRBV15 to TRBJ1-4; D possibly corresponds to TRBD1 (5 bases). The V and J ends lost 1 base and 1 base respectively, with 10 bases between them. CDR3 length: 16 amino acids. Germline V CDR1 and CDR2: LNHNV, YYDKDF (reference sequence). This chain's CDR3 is CATSRAGEGTNEKLFF. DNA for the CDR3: TGTGCCACCAGCAGAGCGGGGGAAGGAACTAATGAAAAACTGTTTTTT.

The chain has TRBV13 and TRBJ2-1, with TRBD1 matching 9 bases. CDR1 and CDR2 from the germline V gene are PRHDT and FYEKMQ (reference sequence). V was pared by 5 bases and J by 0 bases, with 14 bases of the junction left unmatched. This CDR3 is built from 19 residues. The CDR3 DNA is TGTGCCAGCAGCCCTGAAGACAGGGGGAGCCCGGACTCCTACAATGAGCAGTTCTTC. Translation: CASSPEDRGSPDSYNEQFF. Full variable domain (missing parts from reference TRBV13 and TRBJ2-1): AAGVIQSPRHLIKEKRETATLKCYPIPRHDTVYWYQQGPGQDPQFLISFYEKMQSDKGSIPDRFSAQQFSDYHSELNMSSLELGDSALYFCASSPEDRGSPDSYNEQFFGPGTRLTVL.

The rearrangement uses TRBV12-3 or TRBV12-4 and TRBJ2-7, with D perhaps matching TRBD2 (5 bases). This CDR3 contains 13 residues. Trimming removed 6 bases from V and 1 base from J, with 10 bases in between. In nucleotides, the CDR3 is TGTGCCAGCAGCTCCCCGGGGTCCTACGAGCAGTACTTC. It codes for CASSSPGSYEQYF.

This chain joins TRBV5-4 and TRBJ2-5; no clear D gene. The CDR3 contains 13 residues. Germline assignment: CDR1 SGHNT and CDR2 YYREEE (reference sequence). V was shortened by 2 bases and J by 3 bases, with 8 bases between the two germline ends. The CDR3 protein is CASSFVSEETQYF. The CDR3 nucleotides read TGTGCCAGCAGCTTTGTCAGCGAAGAGACCCAGTACTTC.

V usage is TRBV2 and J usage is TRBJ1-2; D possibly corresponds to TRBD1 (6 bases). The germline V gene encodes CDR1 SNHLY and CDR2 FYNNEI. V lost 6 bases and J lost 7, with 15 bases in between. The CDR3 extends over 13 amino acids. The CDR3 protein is CASSLTQGSGYTF. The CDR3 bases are TGTGCCAGCAGCCTAACCCAGGGGTCTGGCTACACCTTC.

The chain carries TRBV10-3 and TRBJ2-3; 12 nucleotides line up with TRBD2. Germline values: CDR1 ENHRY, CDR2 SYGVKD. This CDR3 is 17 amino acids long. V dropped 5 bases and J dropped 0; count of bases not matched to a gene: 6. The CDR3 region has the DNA TGTGCCATCAGTAGTACTAGCGGGGGGACTAGCACAGATACGCAGTATTTT. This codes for CAISSTSGGTSTDTQYF.

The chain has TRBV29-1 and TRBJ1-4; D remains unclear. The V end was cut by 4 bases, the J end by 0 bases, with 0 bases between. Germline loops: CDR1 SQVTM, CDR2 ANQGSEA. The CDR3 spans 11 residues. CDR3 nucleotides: TGCAGCGTTGCAACTAATGAAAAACTGTTTTTT. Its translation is CSVATNEKLFF.

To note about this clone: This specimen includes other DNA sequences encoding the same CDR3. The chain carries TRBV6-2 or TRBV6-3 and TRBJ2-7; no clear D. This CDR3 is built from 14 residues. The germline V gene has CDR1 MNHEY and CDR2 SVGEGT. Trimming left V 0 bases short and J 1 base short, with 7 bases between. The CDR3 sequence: CASSYSGRSYEQYF. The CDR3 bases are TGTGCCAGCAGTTACTCAGGCAGGTCCTACGAGCAGTACTTC.